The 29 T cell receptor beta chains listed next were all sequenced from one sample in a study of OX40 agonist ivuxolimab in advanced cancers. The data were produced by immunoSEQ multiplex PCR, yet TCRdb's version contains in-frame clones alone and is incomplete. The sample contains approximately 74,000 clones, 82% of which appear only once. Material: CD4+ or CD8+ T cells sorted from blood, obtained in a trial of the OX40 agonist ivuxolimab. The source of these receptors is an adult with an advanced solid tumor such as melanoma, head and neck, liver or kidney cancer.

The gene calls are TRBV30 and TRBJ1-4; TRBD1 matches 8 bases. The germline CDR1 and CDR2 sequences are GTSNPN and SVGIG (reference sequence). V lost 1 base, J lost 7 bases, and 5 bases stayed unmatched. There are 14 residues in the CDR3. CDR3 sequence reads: CAWSGRGRLEKLFF. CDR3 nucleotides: TGTGCCTGGAGTGGCAGGGGGCGCCTTGAAAAACTGTTTTTT.

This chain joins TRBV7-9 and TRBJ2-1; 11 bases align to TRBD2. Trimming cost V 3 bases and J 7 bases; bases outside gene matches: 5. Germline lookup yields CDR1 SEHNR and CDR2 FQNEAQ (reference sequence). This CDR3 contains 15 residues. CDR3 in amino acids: CASSFLAGGPNEQFF. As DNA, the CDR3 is TGTGCCAGCAGCTTTTTAGCGGGGGGGCCGAATGAGCAGTTCTTC.

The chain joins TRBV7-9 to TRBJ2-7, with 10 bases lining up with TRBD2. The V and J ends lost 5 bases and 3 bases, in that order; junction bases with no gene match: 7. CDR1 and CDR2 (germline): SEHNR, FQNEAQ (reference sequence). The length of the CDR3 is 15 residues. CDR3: CASSLLLAGRYEQYF. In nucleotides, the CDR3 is TGTGCCAGCAGCCTTTTACTAGCGGGACGCTACGAGCAGTACTTC.

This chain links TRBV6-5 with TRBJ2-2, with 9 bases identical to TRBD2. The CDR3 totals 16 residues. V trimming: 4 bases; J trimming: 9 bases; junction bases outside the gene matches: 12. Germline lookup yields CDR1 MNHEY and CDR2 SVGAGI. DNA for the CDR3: TGTGCCAGCAGTTCCCTTACTAGCGGGTCCAGTCGGGAGCTGTTTTTT. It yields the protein CASSSLTSGSSRELFF.

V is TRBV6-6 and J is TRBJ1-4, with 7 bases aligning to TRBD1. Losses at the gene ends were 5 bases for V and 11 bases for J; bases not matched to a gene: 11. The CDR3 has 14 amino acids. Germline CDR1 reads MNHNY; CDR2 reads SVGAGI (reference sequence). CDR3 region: CASSPRGAPGKLFF. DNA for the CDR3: TGTGCCAGCAGTCCCAGGGGGGCCCCCGGGAAACTGTTTTTT.

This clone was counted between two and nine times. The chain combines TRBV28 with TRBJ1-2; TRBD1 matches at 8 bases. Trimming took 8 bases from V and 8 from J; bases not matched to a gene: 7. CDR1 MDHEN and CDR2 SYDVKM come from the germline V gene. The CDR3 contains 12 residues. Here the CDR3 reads CASGTGMDGYTF. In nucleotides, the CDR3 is TGTGCCAGCGGGACAGGTATGGACGGCTACACCTTC.

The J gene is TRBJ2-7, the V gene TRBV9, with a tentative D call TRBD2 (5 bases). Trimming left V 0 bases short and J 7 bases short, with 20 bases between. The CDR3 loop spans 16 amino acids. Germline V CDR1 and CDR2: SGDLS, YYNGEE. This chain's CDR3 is CASSVGSRSSPGEQYF. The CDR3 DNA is TGTGCCAGCAGCGTAGGCTCCCGCAGTTCCCCGGGAGAGCAGTACTTC.

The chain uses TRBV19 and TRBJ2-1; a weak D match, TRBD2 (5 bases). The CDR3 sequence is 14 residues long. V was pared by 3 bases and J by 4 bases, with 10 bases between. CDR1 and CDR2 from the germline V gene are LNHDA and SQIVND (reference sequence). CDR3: CASSIGSGYNEQFF. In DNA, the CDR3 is TGTGCCAGTAGTATTGGTTCGGGATACAATGAGCAGTTCTTC.

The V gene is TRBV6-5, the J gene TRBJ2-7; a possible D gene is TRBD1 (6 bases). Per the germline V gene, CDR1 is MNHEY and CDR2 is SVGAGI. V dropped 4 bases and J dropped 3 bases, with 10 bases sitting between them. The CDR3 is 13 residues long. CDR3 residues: CASSSGQHYEQYF. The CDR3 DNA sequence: TGTGCCAGCAGTTCGGGACAACACTACGAGCAGTACTTC.

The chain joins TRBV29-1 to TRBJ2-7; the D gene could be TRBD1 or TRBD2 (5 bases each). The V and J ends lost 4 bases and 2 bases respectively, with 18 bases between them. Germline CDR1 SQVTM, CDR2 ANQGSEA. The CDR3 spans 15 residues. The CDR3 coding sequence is TGCAGCGTTGGCTTAACCGGGACGATGGCCTACGAGCAGTACTTC. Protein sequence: CSVGLTGTMAYEQYF.

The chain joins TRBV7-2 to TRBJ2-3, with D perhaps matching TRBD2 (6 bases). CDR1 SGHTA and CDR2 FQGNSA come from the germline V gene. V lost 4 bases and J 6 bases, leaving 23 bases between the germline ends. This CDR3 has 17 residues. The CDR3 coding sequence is TGTGCCAGCAGCTCATTTCGGGTAGCCCGGGAGCCGGATACGCAGTATTTT. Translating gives CASSSFRVAREPDTQYF.

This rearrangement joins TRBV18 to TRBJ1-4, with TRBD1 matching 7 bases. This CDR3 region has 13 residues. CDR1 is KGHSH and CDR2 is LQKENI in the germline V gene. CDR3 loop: CATGTYPNEKLFF. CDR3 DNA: TGTGCGACAGGGACCTACCCTAATGAAAAACTGTTTTTT.

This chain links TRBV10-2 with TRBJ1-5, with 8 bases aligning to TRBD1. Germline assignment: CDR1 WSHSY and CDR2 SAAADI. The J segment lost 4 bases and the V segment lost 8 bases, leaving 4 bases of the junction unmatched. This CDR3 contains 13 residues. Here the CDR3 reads CASSGGTNQPQHF. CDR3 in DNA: TGCGCCAGCTCAGGGGGCACAAATCAGCCCCAGCATTTT.

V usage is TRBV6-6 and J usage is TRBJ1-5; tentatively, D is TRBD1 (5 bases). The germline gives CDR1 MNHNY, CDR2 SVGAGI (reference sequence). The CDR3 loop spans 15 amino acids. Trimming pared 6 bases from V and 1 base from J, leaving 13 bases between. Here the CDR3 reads CASSQPGPSNQPQHF. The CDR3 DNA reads TGTGCCAGCAGCCAGCCGGGACCGAGCAATCAGCCCCAGCATTTT.

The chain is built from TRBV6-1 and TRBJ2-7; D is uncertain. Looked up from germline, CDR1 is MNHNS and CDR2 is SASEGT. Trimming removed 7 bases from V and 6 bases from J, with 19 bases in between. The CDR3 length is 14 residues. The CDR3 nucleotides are TGTGCCAGCACTACCGCCTTTAAGTCCGTCGAGCAGTACGTC. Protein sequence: CASTTAFKSVEQYV.

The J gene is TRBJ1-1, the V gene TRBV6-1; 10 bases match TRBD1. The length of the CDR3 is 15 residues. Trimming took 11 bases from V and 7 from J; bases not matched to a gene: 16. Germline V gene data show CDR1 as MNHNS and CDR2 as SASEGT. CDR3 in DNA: TGTGCCGGGGAGCCCCGGGACAGGGGATTTGGTGAAGCTTTCTTT. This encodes CAGEPRDRGFGEAFF.

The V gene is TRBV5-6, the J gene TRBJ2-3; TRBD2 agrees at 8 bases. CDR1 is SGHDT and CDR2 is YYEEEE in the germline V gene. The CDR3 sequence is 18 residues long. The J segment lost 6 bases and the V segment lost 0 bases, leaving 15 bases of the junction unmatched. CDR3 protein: CASSLALPGLAIPDTQYF. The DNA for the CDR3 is TGTGCCAGCAGCTTGGCCTTACCCGGACTAGCAATACCGGATACGCAGTATTTT.

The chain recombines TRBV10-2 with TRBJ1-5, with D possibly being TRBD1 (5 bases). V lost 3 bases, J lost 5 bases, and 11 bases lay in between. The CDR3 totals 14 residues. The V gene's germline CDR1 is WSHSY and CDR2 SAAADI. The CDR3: CASSDGWGDQPQHF. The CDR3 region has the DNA TGCGCCAGCAGTGATGGCTGGGGGGATCAGCCCCAGCATTTT.

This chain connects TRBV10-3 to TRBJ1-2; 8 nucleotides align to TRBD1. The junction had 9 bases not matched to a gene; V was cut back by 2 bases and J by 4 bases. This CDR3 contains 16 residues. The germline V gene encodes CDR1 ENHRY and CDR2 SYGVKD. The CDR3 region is CAISEPGQGPLYGYTF. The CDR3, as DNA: TGTGCCATCAGTGAGCCCGGACAGGGCCCGCTCTATGGCTACACCTTC.

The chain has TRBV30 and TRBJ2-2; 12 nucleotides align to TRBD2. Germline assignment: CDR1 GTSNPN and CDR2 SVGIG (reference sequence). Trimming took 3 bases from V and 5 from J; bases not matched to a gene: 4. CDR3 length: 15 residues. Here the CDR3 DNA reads TGTGCCTGGAGGACTAGCGGGAGTTGGACCGGGGAGCTGTTTTTT. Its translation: CAWRTSGSWTGELFF.

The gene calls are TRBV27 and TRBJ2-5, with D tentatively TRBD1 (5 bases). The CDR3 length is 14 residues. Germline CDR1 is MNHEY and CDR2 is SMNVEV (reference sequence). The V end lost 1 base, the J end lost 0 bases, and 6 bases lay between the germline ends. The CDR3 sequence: CASSLYRNQETQYF. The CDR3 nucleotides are TGTGCCAGCAGTTTATACAGGAACCAAGAGACCCAGTACTTC.

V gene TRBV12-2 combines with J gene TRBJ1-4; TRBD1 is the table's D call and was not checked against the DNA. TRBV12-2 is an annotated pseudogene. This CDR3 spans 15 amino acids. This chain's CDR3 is CASRLDNRVVVLLFF. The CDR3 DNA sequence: TGTGCAAGTCGCTTAGACAACAGGGTAGTCGTTTTACTGTTTTTT.

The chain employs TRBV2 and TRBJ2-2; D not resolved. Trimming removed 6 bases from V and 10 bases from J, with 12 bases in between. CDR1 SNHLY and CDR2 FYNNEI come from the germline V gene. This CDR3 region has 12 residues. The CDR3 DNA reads TGTGCCAGCAGCTACCCGACCCCGGAGCTGTTTTTT. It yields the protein CASSYPTPELFF.

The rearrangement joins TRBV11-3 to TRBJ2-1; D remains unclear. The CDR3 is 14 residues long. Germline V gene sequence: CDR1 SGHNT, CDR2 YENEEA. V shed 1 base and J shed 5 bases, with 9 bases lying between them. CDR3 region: CASSLVGFDNEQFF. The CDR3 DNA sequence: TGTGCCAGCAGCTTAGTGGGGTTTGACAATGAGCAGTTCTTC.

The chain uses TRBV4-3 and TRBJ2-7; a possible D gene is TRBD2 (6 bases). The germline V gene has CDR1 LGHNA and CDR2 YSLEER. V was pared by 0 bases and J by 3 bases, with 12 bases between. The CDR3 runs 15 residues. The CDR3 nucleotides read TGCGCCAGCAGCCAAGAAGCGGGCCTCAGCTACGAGCAGTACTTC. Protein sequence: CASSQEAGLSYEQYF.

The CDR3 DNA reads TGTGCCAGCAGCGCGGATAGCAGGGCCTACGAGCAGTACTTC. Residues: CASSADSRAYEQYF. The gene calls are TRBV9 and TRBJ2-7; D is possibly TRBD1 (5 bases). The CDR3 is made up of 14 amino acids. Germline CDR1 SGDLS, CDR2 YYNGEE. The germline V and J ends were trimmed by 3 bases and 2 bases, with 12 bases remaining between them.

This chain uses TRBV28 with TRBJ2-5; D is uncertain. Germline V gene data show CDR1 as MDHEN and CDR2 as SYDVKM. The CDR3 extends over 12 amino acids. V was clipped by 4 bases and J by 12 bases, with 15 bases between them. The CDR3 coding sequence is TGTGCCAGCAGTTCGGCGGTCCCTCGGGAGTACTTC. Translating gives CASSSAVPREYF.

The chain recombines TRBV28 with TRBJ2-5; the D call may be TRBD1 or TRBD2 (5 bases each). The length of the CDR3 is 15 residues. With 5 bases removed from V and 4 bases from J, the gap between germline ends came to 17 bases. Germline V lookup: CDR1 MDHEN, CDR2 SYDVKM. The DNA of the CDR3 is TGTGCCAGCAGTATCGAGTGGGGGACCCGAGAGACCCAGTACTTC. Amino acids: CASSIEWGTRETQYF. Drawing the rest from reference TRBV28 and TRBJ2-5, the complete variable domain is DVKVTQSSRYLVKRTGEKVFLECVQDMDHENMFWYRQDPGLGLRLIYFSYDVKMKEKGDIPEGYSVSREKKERFSLILESASTNQTSMYLCASSIEWGTRETQYFGPGTRLLVL.

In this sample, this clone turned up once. As DNA, the CDR3 is TGTGCCAGCAGGTACGGCCAGGGTACCTACTCTGGAAACACCATATATTTT. It codes for CASRYGQGTYSGNTIYF. The chain combines TRBV28 with TRBJ1-3, with D perhaps matching TRBD1 (5 bases). Between the trimmed V and J ends, which lost 6 bases and 0 bases, there was a span of 18 bases. Germline CDR1 reads MDHEN; CDR2 reads SYDVKM. The CDR3 loop spans 17 amino acids.